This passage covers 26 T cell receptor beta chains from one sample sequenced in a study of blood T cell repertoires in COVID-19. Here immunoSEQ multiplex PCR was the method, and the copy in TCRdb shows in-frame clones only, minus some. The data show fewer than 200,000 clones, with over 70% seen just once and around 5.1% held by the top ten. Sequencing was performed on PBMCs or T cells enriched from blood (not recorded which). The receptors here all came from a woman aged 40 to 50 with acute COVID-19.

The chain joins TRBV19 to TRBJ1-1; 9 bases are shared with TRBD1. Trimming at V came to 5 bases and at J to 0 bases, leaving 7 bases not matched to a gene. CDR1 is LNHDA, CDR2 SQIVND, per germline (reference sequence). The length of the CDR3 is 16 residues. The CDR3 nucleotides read TGTGCCAGTAGTGCACAGGGGGCACGGGTGAACACTGAAGCTTTCTTT. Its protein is CASSAQGARVNTEAFF.

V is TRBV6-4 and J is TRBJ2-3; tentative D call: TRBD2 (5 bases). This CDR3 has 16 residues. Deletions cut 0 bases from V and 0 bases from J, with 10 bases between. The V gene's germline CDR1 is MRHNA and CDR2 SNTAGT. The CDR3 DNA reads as TGTGCCAGCAGTGACTCGAGCGGAGCTAGCACAGATACGCAGTATTTT. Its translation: CASSDSSGASTDTQYF.

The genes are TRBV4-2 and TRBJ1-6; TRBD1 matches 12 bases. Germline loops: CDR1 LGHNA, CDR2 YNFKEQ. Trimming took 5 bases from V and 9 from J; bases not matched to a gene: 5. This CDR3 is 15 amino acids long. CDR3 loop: CASSVGQGASSPLHF. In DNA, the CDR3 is TGTGCCAGCAGCGTGGGACAGGGGGCGAGTTCACCCCTCCACTTT.

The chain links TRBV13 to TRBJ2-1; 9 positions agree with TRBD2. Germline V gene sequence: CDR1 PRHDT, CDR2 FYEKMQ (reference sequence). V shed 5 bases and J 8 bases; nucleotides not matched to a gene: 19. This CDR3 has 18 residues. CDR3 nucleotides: TGTGCCAGCAGCCCAGAGATCAACGTAGCGGGAGTTATGGATGAGCAGTTCTTC. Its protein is CASSPEINVAGVMDEQFF.

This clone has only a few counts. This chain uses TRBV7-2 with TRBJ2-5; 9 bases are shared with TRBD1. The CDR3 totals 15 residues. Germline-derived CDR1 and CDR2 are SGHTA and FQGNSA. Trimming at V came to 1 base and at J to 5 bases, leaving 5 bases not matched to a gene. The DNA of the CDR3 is TGTGCCAGCAGCTTAGTCGGTACAGGGGGCGAGACCCAGTACTTC. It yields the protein CASSLVGTGGETQYF. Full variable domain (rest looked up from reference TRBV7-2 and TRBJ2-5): GAGVSQSPSNKVTEKGKDVELRCDPISGHTALYWYRQSLGQGLEFLIYFQGNSAPDKSGLPSDRFSAERTGGSVSTLTIQRTQQEDSAVYLCASSLVGTGGETQYFGPGTRLLVL.

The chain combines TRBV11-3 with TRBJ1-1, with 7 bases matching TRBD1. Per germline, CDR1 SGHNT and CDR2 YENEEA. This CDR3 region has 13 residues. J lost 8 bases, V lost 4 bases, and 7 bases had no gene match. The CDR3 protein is CASSSNTGAEAFF. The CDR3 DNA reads TGTGCCAGCAGCTCCAATACAGGGGCAGAAGCTTTCTTT.

CDR3 DNA sequence: TGTGCCACCAGCAGAGGGGGAGGGGGCACAGATACGCAGTATTTT. This gives the protein CATSRGGGGTDTQYF. The genes are TRBV15 and TRBJ2-3; 7 bases are shared with TRBD2. CDR1 and CDR2 from the germline V gene are LNHNV and YYDKDF (reference sequence). J was trimmed by 1 base and V by 1 base; bases with no gene match: 2. The CDR3 has 15 residues.

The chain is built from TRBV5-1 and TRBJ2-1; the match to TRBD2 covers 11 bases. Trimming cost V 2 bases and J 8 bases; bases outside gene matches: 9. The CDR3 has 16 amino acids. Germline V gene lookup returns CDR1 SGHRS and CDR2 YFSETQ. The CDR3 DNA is TGCGCCAGCAGCTTCTCCTTAGCGGGAGGGCCGGATGAGCAGTTCTTC. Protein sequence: CASSFSLAGGPDEQFF. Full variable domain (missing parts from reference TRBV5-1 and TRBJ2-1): KAGVTQTPRYLIKTRGQQVTLSCSPISGHRSVSWYQQTPGQGLQFLFEYFSETQRNKGNFPGRFSGRQFSNSRSEMNVSTLELGDSALYLCASSFSLAGGPDEQFFGPGTRLTVL.

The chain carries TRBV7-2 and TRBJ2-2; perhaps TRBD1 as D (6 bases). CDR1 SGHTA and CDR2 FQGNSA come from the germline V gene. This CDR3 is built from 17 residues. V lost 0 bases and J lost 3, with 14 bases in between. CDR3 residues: CASSLAGTTFYTGELFF. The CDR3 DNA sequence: TGTGCCAGCAGCTTAGCCGGGACAACATTTTACACCGGGGAGCTGTTTTTT.

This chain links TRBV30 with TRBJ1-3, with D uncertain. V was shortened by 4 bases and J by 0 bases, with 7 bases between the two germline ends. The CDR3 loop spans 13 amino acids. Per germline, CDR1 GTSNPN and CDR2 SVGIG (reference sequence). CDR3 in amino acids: CAWIRYSGNTIYF. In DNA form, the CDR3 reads TGTGCCTGGATCCGCTACTCTGGAAACACCATATATTTT.

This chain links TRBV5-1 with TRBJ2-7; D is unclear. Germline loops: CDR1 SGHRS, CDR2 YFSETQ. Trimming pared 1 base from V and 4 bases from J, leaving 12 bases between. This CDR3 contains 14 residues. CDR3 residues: CASSLNLGGYEQYF. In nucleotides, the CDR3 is TGCGCCAGCAGCTTGAATCTTGGCGGATACGAGCAGTACTTC.

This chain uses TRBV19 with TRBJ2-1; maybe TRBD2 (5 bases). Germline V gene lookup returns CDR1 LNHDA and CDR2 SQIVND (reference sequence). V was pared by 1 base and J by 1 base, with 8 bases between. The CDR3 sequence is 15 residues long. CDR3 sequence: CASSIGTYSYNEQFF. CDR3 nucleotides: TGTGCCAGTAGTATAGGGACTTATTCCTACAATGAGCAGTTCTTC.

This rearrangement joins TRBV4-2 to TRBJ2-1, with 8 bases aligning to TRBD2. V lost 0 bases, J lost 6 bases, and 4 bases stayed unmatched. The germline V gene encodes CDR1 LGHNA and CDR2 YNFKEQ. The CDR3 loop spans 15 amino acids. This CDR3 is CASSQDELAGNEQFF. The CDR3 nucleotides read TGTGCCAGCAGCCAAGACGAGCTAGCGGGCAATGAGCAGTTCTTC.

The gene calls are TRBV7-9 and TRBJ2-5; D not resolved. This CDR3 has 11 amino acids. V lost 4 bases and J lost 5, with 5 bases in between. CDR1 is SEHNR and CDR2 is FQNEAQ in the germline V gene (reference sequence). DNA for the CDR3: TGTGCCAGCAGCTCCCTGGAGACCCAGTACTTC. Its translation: CASSSLETQYF.

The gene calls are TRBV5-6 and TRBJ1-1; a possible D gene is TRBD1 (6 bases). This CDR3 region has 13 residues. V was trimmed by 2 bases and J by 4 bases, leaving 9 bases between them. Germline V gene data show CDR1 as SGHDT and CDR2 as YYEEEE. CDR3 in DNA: TGTGCCAGCAGCTTAGGGGGACCCACTGAAGCTTTCTTT. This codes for CASSLGGPTEAFF.

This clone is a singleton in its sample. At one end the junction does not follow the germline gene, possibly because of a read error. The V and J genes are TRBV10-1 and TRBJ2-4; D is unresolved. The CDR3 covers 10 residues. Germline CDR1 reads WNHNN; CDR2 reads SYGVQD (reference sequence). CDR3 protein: CASSGFQIDF. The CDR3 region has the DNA TGCGCCAGCAGTGGTTTCCAGATTGATTTC.

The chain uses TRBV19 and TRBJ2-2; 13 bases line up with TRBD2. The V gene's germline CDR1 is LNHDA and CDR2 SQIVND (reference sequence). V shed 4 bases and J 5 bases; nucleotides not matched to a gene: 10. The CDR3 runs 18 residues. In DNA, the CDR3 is TGTGCCAGTAGTAAATCGGGGACTAGCGGGATGAGGACCGGGGAGCTGTTTTTT. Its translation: CASSKSGTSGMRTGELFF.

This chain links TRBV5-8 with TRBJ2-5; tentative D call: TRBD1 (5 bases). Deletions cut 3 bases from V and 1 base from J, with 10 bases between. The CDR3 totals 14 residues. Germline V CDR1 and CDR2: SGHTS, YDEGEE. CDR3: CASSYLTAQETQYF. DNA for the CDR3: TGTGCCAGCAGCTATCTGACAGCCCAAGAGACCCAGTACTTC. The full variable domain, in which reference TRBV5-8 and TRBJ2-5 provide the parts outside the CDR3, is EAGVTQSPTHLIKTRGQQATLRCSPISGHTSVYWYQQALGLGLQFLLWYDEGEERNRGNFPPRFSGRQFPNYSSELNVNALELEDSALYLCASSYLTAQETQYFGPGTRLLVL.

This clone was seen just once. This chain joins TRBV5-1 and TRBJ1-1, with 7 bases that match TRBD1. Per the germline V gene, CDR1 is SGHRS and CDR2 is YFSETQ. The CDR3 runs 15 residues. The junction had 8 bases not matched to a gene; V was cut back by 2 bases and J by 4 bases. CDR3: CASSLQTGVSTEAFF. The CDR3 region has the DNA TGCGCCAGCAGCTTACAAACAGGGGTATCCACTGAAGCTTTCTTT. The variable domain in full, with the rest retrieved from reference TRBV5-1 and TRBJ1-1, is KAGVTQTPRYLIKTRGQQVTLSCSPISGHRSVSWYQQTPGQGLQFLFEYFSETQRNKGNFPGRFSGRQFSNSRSEMNVSTLELGDSALYLCASSLQTGVSTEAFFGQGTRLTVV.

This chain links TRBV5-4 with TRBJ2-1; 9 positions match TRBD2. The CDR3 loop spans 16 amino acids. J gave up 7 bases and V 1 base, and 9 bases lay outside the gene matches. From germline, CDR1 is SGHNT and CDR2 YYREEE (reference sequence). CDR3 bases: TGTGCCAGCAGCTTGAGTTCAAGCGGGAGGTGGAATGAGCAGTTCTTC. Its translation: CASSLSSSGRWNEQFF.

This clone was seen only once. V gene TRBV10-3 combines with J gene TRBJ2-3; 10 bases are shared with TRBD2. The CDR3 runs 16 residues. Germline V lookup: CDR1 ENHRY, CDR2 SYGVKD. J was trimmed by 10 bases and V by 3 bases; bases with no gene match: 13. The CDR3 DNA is TGTGCCATCAGTGACCCGGGACTAGCGAGTCCCTTAGCGCAGTATTTT. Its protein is CAISDPGLASPLAQYF.

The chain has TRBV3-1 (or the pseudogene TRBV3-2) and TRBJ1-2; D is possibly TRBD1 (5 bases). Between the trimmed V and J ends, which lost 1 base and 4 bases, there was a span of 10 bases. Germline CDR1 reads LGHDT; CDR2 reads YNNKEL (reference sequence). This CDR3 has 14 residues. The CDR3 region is CASSQGGVPYGYTF. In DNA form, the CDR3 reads TGTGCCAGCAGCCAAGGGGGGGTTCCCTATGGCTACACCTTC.

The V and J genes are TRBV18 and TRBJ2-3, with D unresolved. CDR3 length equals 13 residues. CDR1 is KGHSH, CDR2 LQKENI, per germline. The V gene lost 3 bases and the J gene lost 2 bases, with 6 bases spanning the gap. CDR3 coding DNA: TGTGCCAGCTCACCCCTAAACACAGATACGCAGTATTTT. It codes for CASSPLNTDTQYF.

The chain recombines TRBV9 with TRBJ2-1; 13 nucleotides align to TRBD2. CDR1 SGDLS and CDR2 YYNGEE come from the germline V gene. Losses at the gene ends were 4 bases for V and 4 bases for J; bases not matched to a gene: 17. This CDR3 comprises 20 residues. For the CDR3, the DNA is TGTGCCAGCAGCCCCGAAGGAGGGGGAGGGACTAGCGGGGCTTACAATGAGCAGTTCTTC. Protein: CASSPEGGGGTSGAYNEQFF.

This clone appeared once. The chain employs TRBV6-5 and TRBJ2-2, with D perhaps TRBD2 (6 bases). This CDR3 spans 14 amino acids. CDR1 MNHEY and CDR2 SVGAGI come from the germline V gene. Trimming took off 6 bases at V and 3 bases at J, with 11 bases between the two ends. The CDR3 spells CASRSGRYTGELFF. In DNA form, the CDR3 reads TGTGCCAGCAGATCCGGGAGATACACCGGGGAGCTGTTTTTT.

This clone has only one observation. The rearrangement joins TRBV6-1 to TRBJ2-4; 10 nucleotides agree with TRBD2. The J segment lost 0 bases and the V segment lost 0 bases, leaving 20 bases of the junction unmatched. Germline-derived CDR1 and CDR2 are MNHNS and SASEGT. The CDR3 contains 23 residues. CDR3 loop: CASSEAARGRIAGGALAKNIQYF. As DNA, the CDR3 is TGTGCCAGCAGTGAAGCCGCCAGGGGGCGAATAGCGGGAGGAGCTCTAGCCAAAAACATTCAGTACTTC.